Shown below are 27 T cell receptor beta chains from a single sample sequenced in a study of T cells in Graves' hyperthyroidism and ophthalmopathy. RNA transcripts gave rise to amplified TCR beta CDR3 regions. RT-PCR in the first round (using the HTBI primer set) targeted the TCR CDR3. TCRdb reprocessed the multiplex PCR reads via MiXCR and lists one record per CDR3 protein. The profile covers 300,000 to 450,000 distinct CDR3 sequences, with 14% to 15% appearing a single time and around a third taken by the ten largest. What was sequenced was blood. The origin of the receptors is a woman aged 30 to 39 with Graves' hyperthyroidism.

The sample holds many counts of this clonotype. The chain links TRBV6-1 to TRBJ1-2; perhaps TRBD1 as D (6 bases). Germline CDR1 and CDR2: MNHNS and SASEGT. V was cut by 3 bases and J by 4 bases, with 18 bases left in between. The length of the CDR3 is 16 residues. CDR3 nucleotide sequence: TGTGCCAGCAGTGAGAACTGGGACAACCCCCGCTATGGCTACACCTTC. The encoded protein is CASSENWDNPRYGYTF.

About this clonotype: Being one base from a much bigger clone, this may be a read error. This rearrangement joins TRBV18 to TRBJ1-1; D call uncertain. The CDR3 covers 14 residues. The V end was cut by 0 bases, the J end by 5 bases, with 10 bases between. CDR1 and CDR2 from the germline V gene are KGHSH and LQKENI. The CDR3 spells CASSPPAPRTEAFF. The CDR3 region has the DNA TGTGCCAGCTCACCACCGGCCCCCAGGACTGAAGCTTTCTTT. The complete variable domain, with remaining parts taken from reference TRBV18 and TRBJ1-1, reads NAGVMQNPRHLVRRRGQEARLRCSPMKGHSHVYWYRQLPEEGLKFMVYLQKENIIDESGMPKERFSAEFPKEGPSILRIQQVVRGDSAAYFCASSPPAPRTEAFFGQGTRLTVV.

V and J are TRBV7-2 and TRBJ1-4, with D uncertain. Per the germline V gene, CDR1 is SGHTA and CDR2 is FQGNSA. The CDR3 loop spans 14 amino acids. V shed 1 base and J shed 11 bases, with 14 bases lying between them. For the CDR3, the DNA is TGTGCCAGCAGCTTAGGTCAAGCCATAGGTAAACTGTTTTTT. Protein product: CASSLGQAIGKLFF.

The chain recombines TRBV5-1 with TRBJ2-1; 11 nucleotides match TRBD1. Looked up from germline, CDR1 is SGHRS and CDR2 is YFSETQ. The ends lost 0 bases at V and 14 bases at J; junction bases unmatched: 4. There are 13 residues in the CDR3. The CDR3 loop is CASSLVGQGGEFF. The CDR3 coding sequence is TGCGCCAGCAGCTTGGTGGGACAGGGGGGTGAGTTCTTC.

This clonotype was detected ten times or more. The chain couples TRBV5-1 to TRBJ2-7, with D tentatively TRBD1 (5 bases). The V end lost 1 base, the J end lost 2 bases, and 7 bases lay between the germline ends. This CDR3 is built from 13 residues. Germline CDR1 is SGHRS and CDR2 is YFSETQ. This CDR3 is CASSLPGTYEQYF. DNA of the CDR3: TGCGCCAGCAGCTTGCCAGGGACCTACGAGCAGTACTTC.

This clonotype has ten or more counts. The chain links TRBV6-2 or TRBV6-3 to TRBJ2-1, with 12 bases fitting TRBD2. Germline lookup yields CDR1 MNHEY and CDR2 SVGEGT. J gave up 4 bases and V 8 bases, and 3 bases lay outside the gene matches. This CDR3 has 14 amino acids. CDR3 nucleotide sequence: TGTGCCAGCCGGACTAGCGGGATTTACAATGAGCAGTTCTTC. Translating it yields CASRTSGIYNEQFF.

The chain recombines TRBV2 with TRBJ2-1; 10 bases are shared with TRBD2. The CDR3 is made up of 15 amino acids. CDR1 and CDR2 (germline): SNHLY, FYNNEI. Trimming took 7 bases from V and 8 from J; bases not matched to a gene: 11. The CDR3 nucleotides read TGTGCCAGCATCCTACCGGGACTAGCGAGTTATGAGCAGTTCTTC. Protein sequence: CASILPGLASYEQFF.

In this sample, this clonotype turned up many times. The chain links TRBV20-1 to TRBJ2-1; D is possibly TRBD1 (8 bases). The V gene's germline CDR1 is DFQATT and CDR2 SNEGSKA (reference sequence). The length of the CDR3 is 18 residues. With 5 bases removed from V and 2 bases from J, the gap between germline ends came to 25 bases. CDR3 DNA: TGCAGTGCTGGGGAGACAGGGGCCGGGACTACCCCCTACAATGAGCAGTTCTTC. It translates to CSAGETGAGTTPYNEQFF.

This clonotype was recorded at least ten times. The chain employs TRBV12-3 or TRBV12-4 and TRBJ1-2; tentatively, D is TRBD1 (5 bases). The CDR3 length is 16 residues. Trimming took off 2 bases at V and 8 bases at J, with 21 bases between the two ends. The DNA for the CDR3 is TGTGCCAGCAGTTTATCACTACGGCGGCAACGGGACGGCTACACCTTC. It specifies CASSLSLRRQRDGYTF.

The gene calls are TRBV9 and TRBJ2-3, with 8 bases lining up with TRBD1. CDR3 size: 15 residues. The V segment lost 5 bases and the J segment 4 bases; nucleotides outside the gene matches: 9. CDR1 SGDLS and CDR2 YYNGEE come from the germline V gene. CDR3 DNA: TGTGCCAGCAGAAAAGGACAGGGCTTGGCAGATACGCAGTATTTT. Translated: CASRKGQGLADTQYF.

Ten or more counts support this clonotype. The rearrangement joins TRBV15 to TRBJ1-2, with TRBD1 as a possible D gene (5 bases). The ends were cut back, 1 base at V and 5 bases at J, with 8 bases in the middle. The germline V gene encodes CDR1 LNHNV and CDR2 YYDKDF (reference sequence). The CDR3 extends over 13 amino acids. The CDR3 nucleotides are TGTGCCACCAGCAGAGCGGACACGTATGGCTACACCTTC. It encodes CATSRADTYGYTF.

This clonotype was seen a handful of times. The V call is TRBV3-1, the J call TRBJ1-5, with unresolved D. This CDR3 has 14 residues. Germline CDR1 and CDR2: LGHDT and YNNKEL (reference sequence). With 4 bases removed from V and 4 bases from J, the gap between germline ends came to 11 bases. CDR3 amino acids: CASSPQDWNQPQHF. As DNA, the CDR3 is TGTGCCAGCAGCCCTCAGGACTGGAATCAGCCCCAGCATTTT.

The rearrangement uses TRBV5-5 and TRBJ2-7, with TRBD1 matching 10 bases. V was clipped by 1 base and J by 5 bases; unmatched bases: 6. CDR1 and CDR2 (germline): SGHKS, YYEKEE (reference sequence). The length of the CDR3 is 15 residues. The CDR3 region is CASSLWGTGAHEQYF. The CDR3 coding sequence is TGTGCCAGCAGCTTGTGGGGGACAGGGGCCCACGAGCAGTACTTC.

The chain is built from TRBV28 and TRBJ2-6; maybe TRBD2 (6 bases). This CDR3 is built from 17 residues. The ends were cut back, 4 bases at V and 4 bases at J, with 17 bases in the middle. Germline V gene sequence: CDR1 MDHEN, CDR2 SYDVKM. This chain's CDR3 is CASSWGVGAPGANVLTF. In DNA form, the CDR3 reads TGTGCCAGCAGTTGGGGGGTCGGGGCGCCGGGGGCCAACGTCCTGACTTTC.

In its sample, this clonotype was seen a few times. This clone may be a read error of a much larger clone one base away. The chain is built from TRBV28 and TRBJ2-1, with D perhaps matching TRBD2 (6 bases). There are 15 residues in the CDR3. Per the germline V gene, CDR1 is MDHEN and CDR2 is SYDVKM. The CDR3 bases are TGTGCCAGCAGTCCCCCGGGACTTCTATACAATGGGCAGTTCTTC. Residues: CASSPPGLLYNGQFF.

This clonotype was seen repeatedly, ten times or more. The gene calls are TRBV3-1 and TRBJ2-7; 7 bases are shared with TRBD2. Germline assignment: CDR1 LGHDT and CDR2 YNNKEL (reference sequence). The junction had 4 bases not matched to a gene; V was cut back by 1 base and J by 4 bases. The CDR3 contains 14 residues. CDR3 bases: TGTGCCAGCAGCCAAGGCGGGAGCAGGTACGAGCAGTACTTC. Its translation is CASSQGGSRYEQYF.

This clonotype occurred a few times. The chain has TRBV10-3 and TRBJ1-1; D unclear. The ends were cut back, 6 bases at V and 6 bases at J, with 14 bases in the middle. Germline V gene data show CDR1 as ENHRY and CDR2 as SYGVKD. This CDR3 is 13 amino acids long. The CDR3 DNA sequence: TGTGCCATCAGGACCTCACCGGAATCTGAAGCTTTCTTT. It codes for CAIRTSPESEAFF.

The genes are TRBV19 and TRBJ1-2; no reliable D call. Germline-derived CDR1 and CDR2 are LNHDA and SQIVND (reference sequence). Trimming left V 5 bases short and J 4 bases short, with 20 bases between. The CDR3 has 16 residues. The CDR3 region is CASSFWQVQSFYGYTF. CDR3 in DNA: TGTGCCAGTAGTTTTTGGCAGGTTCAGAGCTTCTATGGCTACACCTTC.

This clonotype has a count of ten or more. The V call is TRBV24-1, the J call TRBJ2-5; 9 positions match TRBD1. The V segment lost 5 bases and the J segment 4 bases; nucleotides outside the gene matches: 7. This CDR3 region has 15 residues. Germline V gene lookup returns CDR1 KGHDR and CDR2 SFDVKD. CDR3 residues: CATSVPTGGRETQYF. The CDR3 region has the DNA TGTGCCACCAGTGTCCCGACAGGGGGGCGAGAGACCCAGTACTTC.

This clonotype was seen many times. The rearrangement joins TRBV10-2 to TRBJ1-5; D is perhaps TRBD1 (6 bases). The V end was cut by 10 bases, the J end by 7 bases, with 20 bases between. CDR3 length equals 14 residues. Per the germline V gene, CDR1 is WSHSY and CDR2 is SAAADI. CDR3 bases: TGCGCCATCTCCACCCGGGACACCACACAGCCCCAGCATTTT. This sequence encodes CAISTRDTTQPQHF.

This clonotype was found a few times. The CDR3 coding sequence is TGTGCCAGCAGCCCCAAAGGGGGGGCTGGCACAGATACGCAGTATTTT. Its translation is CASSPKGGAGTDTQYF. The chain joins TRBV11-2 to TRBJ2-3, with D possibly being TRBD2 (7 bases). V was cut by 5 bases and J by 1 base, with 16 bases left in between. Germline values: CDR1 SGHAT, CDR2 FQNNGV. The CDR3 has 16 amino acids.

This clonotype was detected ten times or more. V gene TRBV11-1 combines with J gene TRBJ2-7; D not resolved. The CDR3 runs 13 residues. CDR1 is SGHAT and CDR2 is FQDESV in the germline V gene (reference sequence). V was shortened by 1 base and J by 3 bases, with 7 bases between the two germline ends. CDR3 in amino acids: CASSLGRNYEQYF. In DNA form, the CDR3 reads TGTGCCAGCAGCTTAGGCCGGAACTACGAGCAGTACTTC.

This sequence joins TRBV7-8 and TRBJ2-3; D not resolved. Germline CDR1 is SGHVS and CDR2 is FQNEAQ. Trimming cost V 2 bases and J 4 bases, with 7 bases left between them. CDR3 length equals 13 residues. CDR3 sequence: CASSLQESDTQYF. In DNA form, the CDR3 reads TGTGCCAGCAGCTTACAGGAGTCAGATACGCAGTATTTT.

The chain joins TRBV6-1 to TRBJ2-7; 7 positions agree with TRBD1. This CDR3 is built from 14 residues. The ends lost 7 bases at V and 6 bases at J; junction bases unmatched: 12. Germline V gives CDR1 MNHNS, CDR2 SASEGT. The CDR3 sequence is CASILTGETGEQYF. In nucleotides, the CDR3 is TGTGCCAGCATCCTAACAGGGGAAACGGGCGAGCAGTACTTC.

A single count supports this clonotype. This rearrangement joins TRBV20-1 to TRBJ1-2, with 8 bases aligning to TRBD1. The CDR3 sequence is 17 residues long. Germline V gives CDR1 DFQATT, CDR2 SNEGSKA (reference sequence). After removal of 0 bases from V and 6 bases from J, the junction contained 15 bases not matched to a gene. The CDR3 loop reads CSARDLGGQGRLDGYTF. CDR3 DNA: TGCAGTGCTAGAGATCTGGGAGGACAGGGACGCTTGGATGGCTACACCTTC.

This clonotype came up many times. V gene TRBV12-3 or TRBV12-4 combines with J gene TRBJ2-7; the D gene is possibly TRBD2 (6 bases). Trimming pared 3 bases from V and 2 bases from J, leaving 8 bases between. The CDR3 has 13 amino acids. The CDR3 DNA is TGTGCCAGCAGTTTCGTAGCGGCCTACGAGCAGTACTTC. Its protein is CASSFVAAYEQYF.

V gene TRBV20-1 combines with J gene TRBJ2-3; a possible D gene is TRBD2 (6 bases). This CDR3 has 16 residues. V lost 1 base, J lost 2 bases, and 16 bases lay in between. Germline V lookup: CDR1 DFQATT, CDR2 SNEGSKA (reference sequence). The CDR3 DNA is TGCAGTGCTAGAGGAACCCCCGGGACTCACACAGATACGCAGTATTTT. The encoded protein is CSARGTPGTHTDTQYF.